The rows below give T cell receptor beta chains drawn from one sample of a study of early T cells in non-severe SARS-CoV-2 infection. TCRdb fed the 5' RACE reads into MiXCR, producing one record per CDR3 protein. The profile shows roughly 83,000 distinct CDR3 sequences, less than 15% of them singletons. The specimen was whole blood, collected at baseline. All receptors come from an adult who was a healthcare worker with PCR-confirmed SARS-CoV-2 infection or an uninfected control (not recorded which). Both conserved end residues are part of each CDR3. D genes are given only for firm matches. Only part of the rows carry a size: once, few, many, or a class if the clone is expanded.

CDR3aa: CASSLFSDSEAFF
CDR3nt: TGTGCCAGCAGCTTATTTTCGGACAGTGAAGCTTTCTTT
v_gene: TRBV7-9
j_gene: TRBJ1-1
d_gene: .
abundance: few

CDR3aa: CASSPVQGPGANVLTF
CDR3nt: TGTGCCAGCAGCCCTGTACAGGGCCCTGGGGCCAACGTCCTGACTTTC
v_gene: TRBV5-5
j_gene: TRBJ2-6
d_gene: .
abundance: .

CDR3aa: CASIGLAGEQFF
CDR3nt: TGTGCCAGCATTGGACTAGCGGGAGAGCAGTTCTTC
v_gene: TRBV6-1
j_gene: TRBJ2-1
d_gene: TRBD2
abundance: .

CDR3aa: CASSFGQGALSGYTF
CDR3nt: TGTGCCAGCAGCTTCGGACAGGGGGCCCTGTCTGGCTACACCTTC
v_gene: TRBV7-9
j_gene: TRBJ1-2
d_gene: TRBD1
abundance: few

CDR3aa: CASSRAATDTQYF
CDR3nt: TGTGCCAGCAGTCGGGCCGCCACAGATACGCAGTATTTT
v_gene: TRBV27
j_gene: TRBJ2-3
d_gene: .
abundance: many

CDR3aa: CASSRGQGSAEQFF
CDR3nt: TGTGCCAGCAGCAGAGGACAGGGCTCGGCTGAGCAGTTCTTC
v_gene: TRBV9
j_gene: TRBJ2-1
d_gene: TRBD1
abundance: many

CDR3aa: CASSYSGTRTRSEQYF
CDR3nt: TGTGCCAGCAGTTACTCCGGGACCCGGACGCGTTCCGAGCAGTACTTC
v_gene: TRBV27
j_gene: TRBJ2-7
d_gene: .
abundance: few

CDR3aa: CSARLGLGVTDTQYF
CDR3nt: TGCAGTGCTAGACTGGGATTAGGGGTCACAGATACGCAGTATTTT
v_gene: TRBV20-1
j_gene: TRBJ2-3
d_gene: .
abundance: .

CDR3aa: CASSKSTSGGDTQYF
CDR3nt: TGTGCCAGCAGCAAGTCCACTAGCGGGGGCGATACGCAGTATTTT
v_gene: TRBV11-2
j_gene: TRBJ2-3
d_gene: TRBD2
abundance: few

CDR3aa: CASSIRRSTNYGYTF
CDR3nt: TGTGCCAGCAGTATTCGACGGAGCACTAACTATGGCTACACCTTC
v_gene: TRBV6-5
j_gene: TRBJ1-2
d_gene: .
abundance: once

CDR3aa: CSARDIRGSTDTQYF
CDR3nt: TGCAGTGCTAGAGATATCCGGGGGAGCACAGATACGCAGTATTTT
v_gene: TRBV20-1
j_gene: TRBJ2-3
d_gene: .
abundance: few

CDR3aa: CASRTSRGEGYTF
CDR3nt: TGTGCCAGCCGAACAAGTCGGGGAGAAGGCTACACCTTC
v_gene: TRBV6-2/TRBV6-3
j_gene: TRBJ1-2
d_gene: .
abundance: .

CDR3aa: CASKRTGTTQGPGANVLTF
CDR3nt: TGTGCCAGCAAGAGGACAGGGACGACGCAGGGGCCGGGGGCCAACGTCCTGACTTTC
v_gene: TRBV6-6
j_gene: TRBJ2-6
d_gene: TRBD1
abundance: many

CDR3aa: CASSLISTAYNSPLHF
CDR3nt: TGTGCCAGCAGTTTAATCTCGACAGCCTATAATTCACCCCTCCACTTT
v_gene: TRBV12-3/TRBV12-4
j_gene: TRBJ1-6
d_gene: .
abundance: many

CDR3aa: CSAVRLAGFGEQYF
CDR3nt: TGCAGTGCTGTTCGACTAGCGGGTTTTGGTGAGCAGTACTTC
v_gene: TRBV20-1
j_gene: TRBJ2-7
d_gene: TRBD2
abundance: many

CDR3aa: CASIRTGLGNYGYTF
CDR3nt: TGTGCCAGCATCCGGACAGGGTTAGGCAACTATGGCTACACCTTC
v_gene: TRBV6-1
j_gene: TRBJ1-2
d_gene: TRBD1
abundance: .

CDR3aa: CASSYLRTYNEQFF
CDR3nt: TGTGCCAGCAGCTACTTACGAACTTACAATGAGCAGTTCTTC
v_gene: TRBV7-2
j_gene: TRBJ2-1
d_gene: .
abundance: .